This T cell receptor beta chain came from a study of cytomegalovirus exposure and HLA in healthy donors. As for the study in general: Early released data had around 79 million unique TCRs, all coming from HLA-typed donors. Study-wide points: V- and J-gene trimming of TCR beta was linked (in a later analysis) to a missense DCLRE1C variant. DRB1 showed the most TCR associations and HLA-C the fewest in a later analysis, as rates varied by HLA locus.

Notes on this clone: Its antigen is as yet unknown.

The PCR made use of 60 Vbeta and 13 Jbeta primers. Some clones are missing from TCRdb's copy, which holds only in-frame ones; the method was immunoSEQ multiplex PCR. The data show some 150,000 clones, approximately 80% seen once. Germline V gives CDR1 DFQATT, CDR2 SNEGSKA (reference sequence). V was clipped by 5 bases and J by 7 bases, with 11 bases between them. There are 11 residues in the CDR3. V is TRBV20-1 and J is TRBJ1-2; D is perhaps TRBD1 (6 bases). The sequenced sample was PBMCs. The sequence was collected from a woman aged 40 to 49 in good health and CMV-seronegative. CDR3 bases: TGCAGTGCTCCCGAGGGGGTTGGCTACACCTTC. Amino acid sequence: CSAPEGVGYTF.